Listed below are T cell receptor beta chains from one sample, sequenced in a study of blood T cell repertoires in COVID-19. TCRdb's table, derived via immunoSEQ multiplex PCR, lists solely in-frame clones and lacks some. The table includes 30,000 to 40,000 clones, approximately 90% detected once. Sequencing used peripheral blood. These receptor sequences come from a man aged 50 to 60 with active or convalescent COVID-19. Each CDR3 is given with its conserved first and last residue. D genes are given only for firm matches. Only part of the rows carry a size: once, few, many, or a class if the clone is expanded.

CDR3 length	D gene	J gene	clone size	V gene	CDR3 protein	CDR3 DNA
15	TRBD1	TRBJ1-1	once	TRBV7-8	CASSLGQGMNTEAFF	TGTGCCAGCAGCTTAGGACAGGGGATGAACACTGAAGCTTTCTTT
13	-	TRBJ2-7	-	TRBV14	CASSQVGAVVQYF	TGTGCCAGCAGCCAAGTCGGAGCCGTGGTTCAGTACTTC
13	-	TRBJ2-7	-	TRBV7-2	CASSLVERTTQYF	TGTGCCAGCAGCTTAGTCGAGCGAACAACACAGTACTTC
13	-	TRBJ2-2	-	TRBV30	CATGGGGSGELFF	TGTGCCACAGGAGGAGGGGGCAGCGGGGAGCTGTTTTTT
14	TRBD1	TRBJ1-1	-	TRBV7-9	CASRRTGRYTEAFF	TGTGCCAGCAGACGGACAGGGCGGTACACTGAAGCTTTCTTT
16	-	TRBJ2-7	-	TRBV5-1	CASSLGSPSGSYEQYF	TGCGCCAGCAGCTTGGGCTCTCCTAGTGGATCCTACGAGCAGTACTTC
16	TRBD2	TRBJ2-1	-	TRBV6-1	CASSARLAGGYNEQFF	TGTGCCAGCAGTGCTAGACTAGCGGGGGGCTACAATGAGCAGTTCTTC
13	-	TRBJ2-3	-	TRBV6-5	CASRRAAWDTQYF	TGTGCCAGCAGGAGGGCTGCTTGGGATACGCAGTATTTT
15	TRBD1	TRBJ2-2	-	TRBV5-1	CASSFGDRNTGELFF	TGCGCCAGCAGCTTTGGGGACAGGAACACCGGGGAGCTGTTTTTT
12	TRBD2	TRBJ2-3	-	TRBV27	CASSLSGNTQYF	TGTGCCAGCAGTTTAAGCGGGAATACGCAGTATTTT
11	-	TRBJ2-7	-	TRBV11-2	CASSLSNEQYF	TGTGCCAGCAGCTTATCTAACGAGCAGTACTTC
14	TRBD1	TRBJ2-3	once	TRBV6-2/TRBV6-3	CASSTDRATDTQYF	TGTGCCAGTAGTACGGACAGGGCCACAGATACGCAGTATTTT
15	TRBD1	TRBJ2-5	-	TRBV5-4	CASSLEGRQGETQYF	TGTGCCAGCAGCTTGGAGGGACGACAGGGGGAGACCCAGTACTTC
14	-	TRBJ1-3	-	TRBV7-2	CASTTGWSGNTIYF	TGTGCCAGCACAACAGGATGGTCTGGAAACACCATATATTTT
15	-	TRBJ1-4	once	TRBV5-8	CASRRDGATNEKLFF	TGTGCCAGCAGACGCGACGGGGCAACTAATGAAAAACTGTTTTTT
12	-	TRBJ1-2	-	TRBV6-5	CASSRTRDGYTF	TGTGCCAGCAGCCGGACGAGGGATGGCTACACCTTC
15	-	TRBJ2-1	-	TRBV4-2	CASSPRGASYNEQFF	TGTGCCAGCAGCCCGCGTGGGGCCTCCTACAATGAGCAGTTCTTC
17	-	TRBJ2-7	-	TRBV15	CATSRDLPGLLSYEQYF	TGTGCCACCAGCAGAGATCTTCCCGGTTTACTCTCCTACGAGCAGTACTTC
16	-	TRBJ2-2	-	TRBV27	CASKSFWTGIPGELFF	TGTGCCAGCAAGTCTTTCTGGACCGGGATCCCCGGGGAGCTGTTTTTT
19	TRBD2	TRBJ2-1	few	TRBV29-1	CSVEEGQRRSGRVYNEQFF	TGCAGCGTTGAAGAAGGACAAAGGAGGAGCGGGAGAGTCTACAATGAGCAGTTCTTC
15	-	TRBJ2-7	-	TRBV4-3	CASSPTLDNLYEQYF	TGCGCCAGCAGCCCCACCCTTGACAACCTCTACGAGCAGTACTTC
12	-	TRBJ1-5	-	TRBV28	CAGRTVDQPQHF	TGTGCCGGCAGGACAGTTGATCAGCCCCAGCATTTT
14	-	TRBJ2-3	once	TRBV28	CASSSRTSTDTQYF	TGTGCCAGCAGTTCCCGGACAAGCACAGATACGCAGTATTTT
14	TRBD2	TRBJ2-3	-	TRBV5-1	CASSLGEGADTQYF	TGCGCCAGCAGCTTGGGGGAGGGAGCGGATACGCAGTATTTT
13	-	TRBJ2-1	-	TRBV9	CASSAVASVEQFF	TGTGCCAGCAGCGCAGTAGCTAGCGTTGAGCAGTTCTTC
13	-	TRBJ1-2	-	TRBV4-2	CASSQDGGRGYTF	TGTGCCAGCAGCCAAGATGGGGGCCGTGGCTACACCTTC
16	-	TRBJ1-1	-	TRBV28	CASSLKPGARGTEAFF	TGTGCCAGCAGTTTAAAACCCGGGGCGCGGGGCACTGAAGCTTTCTTT
16	TRBD1	TRBJ1-1	-	TRBV30	CAWSVGGQGRPAEAFF	TGTGCCTGGAGTGTAGGAGGACAGGGCCGCCCCGCTGAAGCTTTCTTT
17	TRBD2	TRBJ2-2	once	TRBV4-2	CASSQPGTSGRTGELFF	TGTGCCAGCAGCCAACCAGGGACTAGCGGGAGGACCGGGGAGCTGTTTTTT
13	-	TRBJ2-3	-	TRBV11-2	CASVEEGTDTQYF	TGTGCCAGCGTAGAGGAGGGCACAGATACGCAGTATTTT
16	TRBD1	TRBJ2-1	-	TRBV27	CASKSGQGFSYNEQFF	TGTGCCAGCAAATCGGGACAGGGCTTCTCCTACAATGAGCAGTTCTTC
21	TRBD2	TRBJ2-6	few	TRBV27	CASSLSDPRLAGISGANVLTF	TGTGCCAGCAGTTTATCCGACCCCCGACTAGCGGGGATATCTGGGGCCAACGTCCTGACTTTC
15	TRBD1	TRBJ2-1	-	TRBV30	CAWRVWGQGHNEQFF	TGTGCCTGGAGGGTATGGGGACAGGGGCACAATGAGCAGTTCTTC
15	TRBD1	TRBJ1-2	once	TRBV2	CASSEVGQGFYGYTF	TGTGCCAGCAGTGAAGTGGGACAGGGATTCTATGGCTACACCTTC
14	-	TRBJ2-2	-	TRBV7-9	CASIAPRTPGELFF	TGTGCCAGCATAGCGCCACGAACCCCCGGGGAGCTGTTTTTT
14	-	TRBJ2-6	-	TRBV4-3	CASSPYYGANVLTF	TGCGCCAGCAGCCCTTATTATGGGGCCAACGTCCTGACTTTC
18	TRBD2	TRBJ2-1	once	TRBV5-1	CASSLGTLSGRHYNEQFF	TGCGCCAGCAGCTTGGGAACCCTTAGCGGGAGGCATTACAATGAGCAGTTCTTC
14	TRBD1	TRBJ2-5	-	TRBV28	CASRPQGFGETQYF	TGTGCCAGCAGACCACAGGGGTTCGGGGAGACCCAGTACTTC
15	TRBD2	TRBJ2-7	once	TRBV13	CASSTSGRASYEQYF	TGTGCCAGCAGCACTAGCGGGAGGGCCTCCTACGAGCAGTACTTC
16	-	TRBJ1-6	-	TRBV21-1	CASTTWDRGYNSPLHF	TGTGCCAGCACCACTTGGGACAGGGGGTATAATTCACCCCTCCACTTT
19	-	TRBJ2-2	few	TRBV6-2/TRBV6-3	CASSYYPSTGIPNTGELFF	TGTGCCAGCAGTTACTACCCCTCTACAGGGATACCGAACACCGGGGAGCTGTTTTTT
12	-	TRBJ1-5	-	TRBV29-1	CSVADSNQPQHF	TGCAGCGTCGCGGACAGTAATCAGCCCCAGCATTTT
18	-	TRBJ2-2	-	TRBV4-3	CASSQEATRFANTGELFF	TGCGCCAGCAGCCAAGAAGCGACTCGGTTCGCGAACACCGGGGAGCTGTTTTTT
18	TRBD2	TRBJ2-7	-	TRBV6-1	CASSEPPGTSGSSLEQYF	TGTGCCAGCAGCGAACCCCCGGGGACTAGCGGGAGTTCCCTCGAGCAGTACTTC
18	TRBD2	TRBJ2-7	-	TRBV9	CASSVGASGRAGRYEQYF	TGTGCCAGCAGCGTAGGGGCTAGCGGGAGGGCCGGTAGATACGAGCAGTACTTC
14	TRBD1	TRBJ2-2	-	TRBV18	CASSSGQGAGELFF	TGTGCCAGCTCTTCGGGACAGGGTGCCGGGGAGCTGTTTTTT
14	-	TRBJ1-1	once	TRBV7-2	CASSLRGENTEAFF	TGTGCCAGCAGCTTAAGGGGCGAGAACACTGAAGCTTTCTTT
15	TRBD2	TRBJ2-7	once	TRBV6-2/TRBV6-3	CASSYSRTSGYEQYF	TGTGCCAGCAGTTACTCCCGGACTAGCGGCTACGAGCAGTACTTC
17	TRBD1	TRBJ2-5	-	TRBV27	CASSLRWGRGHGETQYF	TGTGCCAGCAGTTTAAGGTGGGGCAGGGGGCACGGGGAGACCCAGTACTTC
15	TRBD2	TRBJ2-1	-	TRBV7-9	CASRPPPREGNEQFF	TGTGCCAGCAGACCCCCCCCGCGGGAGGGTAATGAGCAGTTCTTC
15	-	TRBJ1-4	-	TRBV5-1	CASSLGTTGNEKLFF	TGCGCCAGCAGCTTGGGGACTACGGGGAATGAAAAACTGTTTTTT
15	-	TRBJ1-4	once	TRBV28	CASRNTPATNEKLFF	TGTGCCAGCAGAAACACGCCTGCAACTAATGAAAAACTGTTTTTT
20	-	TRBJ2-1	-	TRBV27	CASSAQRVSRWVGSYNEQFF	TGTGCCAGCAGTGCTCAGCGGGTTTCTCGGTGGGTTGGTTCCTACAATGAGCAGTTCTTC